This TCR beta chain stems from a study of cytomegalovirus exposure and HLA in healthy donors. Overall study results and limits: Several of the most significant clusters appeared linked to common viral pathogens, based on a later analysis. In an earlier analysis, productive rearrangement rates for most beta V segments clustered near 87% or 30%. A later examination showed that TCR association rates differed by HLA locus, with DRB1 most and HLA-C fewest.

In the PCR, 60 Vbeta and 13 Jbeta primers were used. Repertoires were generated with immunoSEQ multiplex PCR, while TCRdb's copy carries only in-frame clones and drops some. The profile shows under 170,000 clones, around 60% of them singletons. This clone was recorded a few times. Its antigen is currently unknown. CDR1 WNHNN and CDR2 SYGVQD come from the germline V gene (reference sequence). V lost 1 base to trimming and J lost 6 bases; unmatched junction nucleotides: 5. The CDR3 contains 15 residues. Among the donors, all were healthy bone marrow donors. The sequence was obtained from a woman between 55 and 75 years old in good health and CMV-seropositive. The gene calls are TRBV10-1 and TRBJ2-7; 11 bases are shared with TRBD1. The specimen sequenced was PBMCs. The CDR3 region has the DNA TGCGCCAGCAGTGAGTGGGACAGGGGGTCAAGCGAGCAGTACTTC. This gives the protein CASSEWDRGSSEQYF.